These 7 T cell receptor beta chains came from one sample sequenced in a study of cytomegalovirus exposure and HLA in healthy donors (dated by TCRdb to 2015 to 2018). Libraries were prepared through the immunoSEQ multiplex PCR assay. A mixture of 60 forward primers for TCR Vbeta segments and 13 reverse primers for TCR Jbeta segments was used in the multiplex PCR. TCRdb's version of the immuneACCESS table is confined to in-frame rearrangements and falls short of the full clone set. An unresolved V gene accounts for under half of the shortfall where checked; the remainder is of unknown origin. The sample's own table lists roughly 60,000 clones. Around 3.6% of the sample lies in the top ten. The material sequenced was PBMCs. These receptors were taken from a woman in her late teens or twenties in good health and CMV-seronegative.

The chain combines TRBV5-6 with TRBJ1-5; maybe TRBD1 (5 bases). This CDR3 has 17 residues. The V gene lost 2 bases and the J gene lost 0 bases, with 15 bases spanning the gap. Germline V gives CDR1 SGHDT, CDR2 YYEEEE. This CDR3 reads CASSLLGDSYSNQPQHF. CDR3 nucleotide sequence: TGTGCCAGCAGCTTACTTGGGGACTCGTATAGCAATCAGCCCCAGCATTTT.

Points on this clone: The same CDR3 arises from other DNA sequences in this sample as well. The chain employs TRBV15 and TRBJ1-5; D unclear. V was trimmed by 0 bases and J by 4 bases, leaving 10 bases between them. This CDR3 has 15 amino acids. Germline values: CDR1 LNHNV, CDR2 YYDKDF (reference sequence). Here the CDR3 DNA reads TGTGCCACCAGCAGAGATCTAGGAGGAAATCAGCCCCAGCATTTT. Translation: CATSRDLGGNQPQHF.

The chain combines TRBV4-2 with TRBJ2-1; 10 positions agree with TRBD2. The CDR3 spans 14 residues. In germline, CDR1 is LGHNA, CDR2 YNFKEQ. The ends lost 0 bases at V and 9 bases at J; junction bases unmatched: 2. The CDR3 here is CASSQELAGIEQFF. The CDR3 coding sequence is TGTGCCAGCAGCCAAGAACTAGCGGGAATTGAGCAGTTCTTC.

The CDR3 DNA follows: TGTGCTAGTGGTCCGGCACAGACAAACACTGAAGCTTTCTTT. Translating gives CASGPAQTNTEAFF. The gene calls are TRBV12-5 and TRBJ1-1; D is ambiguous. V lost 5 bases and J lost 2, with 12 bases in between. The germline CDR1 and CDR2 sequences are LGHNT and FRNRAP. The CDR3 extends over 14 amino acids.

The chain couples TRBV9 to TRBJ2-7; D may be TRBD2 (6 bases). CDR3 length: 16 amino acids. Per the germline V gene, CDR1 is SGDLS and CDR2 is YYNGEE. Trimming took 0 bases from V and 6 from J, leaving 19 bases between them. The CDR3 DNA sequence: TGTGCCAGCAGCGTAGCGGCAGGGAGTAGACTAGGCGAGCAGTACTTC. It specifies CASSVAAGSRLGEQYF.

The rearrangement uses TRBV18 and TRBJ1-2, with D tentatively TRBD1 (6 bases). Trimming took 4 bases from V and 3 from J, leaving 9 bases between them. CDR3 length equals 13 residues. The germline CDR1 and CDR2 sequences are KGHSH and LQKENI. In DNA, the CDR3 is TGTGCCAGCTCACTACAGGGAGACTATGGCTACACCTTC. Protein: CASSLQGDYGYTF.

This chain uses TRBV19 with TRBJ1-4, with 9 nucleotides matching TRBD1. The V gene's germline CDR1 is LNHDA and CDR2 SQIVND (reference sequence). The CDR3 has 13 amino acids. Germline trimming cut 5 bases from V and 9 bases from J; bases unmatched to any gene: 4. CDR3 sequence reads: CASSGTGRKKLFF. The CDR3 DNA is TGTGCCAGTAGTGGGACAGGGCGAAAAAAACTGTTTTTT. The full variable domain, with the rest looked up from reference TRBV19 and TRBJ1-4, is DGGITQSPKYLFRKEGQNVTLSCEQNLNHDAMYWYRQDPGQGLRLIYYSQIVNDFQKGDIAEGYSVSREKKESFPLTVTSAQKNPTAFYLCASSGTGRKKLFFGSGTQLSVL.